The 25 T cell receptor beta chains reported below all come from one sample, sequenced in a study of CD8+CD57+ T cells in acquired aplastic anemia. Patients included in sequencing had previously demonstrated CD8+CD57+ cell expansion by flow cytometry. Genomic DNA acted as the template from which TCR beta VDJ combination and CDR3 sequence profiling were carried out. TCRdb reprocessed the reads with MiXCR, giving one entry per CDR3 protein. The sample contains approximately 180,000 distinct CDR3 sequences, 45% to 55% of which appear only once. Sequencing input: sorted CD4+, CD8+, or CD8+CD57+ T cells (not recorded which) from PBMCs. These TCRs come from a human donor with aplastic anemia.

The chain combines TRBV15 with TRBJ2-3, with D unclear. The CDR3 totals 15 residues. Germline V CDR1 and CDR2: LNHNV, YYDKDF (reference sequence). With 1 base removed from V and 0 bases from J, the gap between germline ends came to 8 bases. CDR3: CATSRALGSTDTQYF. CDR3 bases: TGTGCCACCAGCAGAGCTCTAGGAAGCACAGATACGCAGTATTTT.

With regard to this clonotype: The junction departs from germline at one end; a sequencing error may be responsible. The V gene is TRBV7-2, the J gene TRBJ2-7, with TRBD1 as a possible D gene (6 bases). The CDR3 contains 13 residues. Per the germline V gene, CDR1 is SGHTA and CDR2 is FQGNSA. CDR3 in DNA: TGTGCCAGCAGCTCAACAGGGAACCACGAGCGGTACTTC. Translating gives CASSSTGNHERYF.

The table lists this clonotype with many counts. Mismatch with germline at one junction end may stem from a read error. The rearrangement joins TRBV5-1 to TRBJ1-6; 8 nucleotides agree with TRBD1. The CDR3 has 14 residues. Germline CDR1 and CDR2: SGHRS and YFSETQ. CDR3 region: CASSLGQGDSPLHF. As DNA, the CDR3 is TGTGCCAGCAGCCTCGGACAGGGCGATTCACCCCTCCACTTT.

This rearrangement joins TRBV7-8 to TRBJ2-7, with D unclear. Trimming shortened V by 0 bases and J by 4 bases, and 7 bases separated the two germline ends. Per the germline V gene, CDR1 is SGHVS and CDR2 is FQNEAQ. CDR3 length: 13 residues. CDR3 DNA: TGTGCCAGCAGCTTAGCGGAGAATTACGAGCAGTACTTC. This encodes CASSLAENYEQYF.

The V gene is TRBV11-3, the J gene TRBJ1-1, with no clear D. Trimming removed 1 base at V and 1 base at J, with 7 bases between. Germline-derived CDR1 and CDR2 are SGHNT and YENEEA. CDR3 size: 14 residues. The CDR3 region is CASSLALQNTEAFF. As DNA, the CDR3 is TGTGCCAGCAGCTTAGCTCTCCAGAACACTGAAGCTTTCTTT.

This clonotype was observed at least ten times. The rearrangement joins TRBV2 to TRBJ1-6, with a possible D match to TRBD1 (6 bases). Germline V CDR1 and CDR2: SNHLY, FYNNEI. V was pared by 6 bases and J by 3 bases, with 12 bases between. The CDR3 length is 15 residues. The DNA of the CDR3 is TGTGCCAGCAGCTCACAGGGTTTCTATAATTCACCCCTCCACTTT. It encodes CASSSQGFYNSPLHF.

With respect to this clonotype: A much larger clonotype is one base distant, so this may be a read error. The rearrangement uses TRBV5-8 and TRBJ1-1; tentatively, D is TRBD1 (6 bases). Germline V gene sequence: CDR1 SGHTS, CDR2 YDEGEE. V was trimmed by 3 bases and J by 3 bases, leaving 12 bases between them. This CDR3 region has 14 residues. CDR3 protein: CASSWGGGHTEAFF. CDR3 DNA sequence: TGTGCCAGCAGCTGGGGAGGGGGGCACACTGAAGCTTTCTTT.

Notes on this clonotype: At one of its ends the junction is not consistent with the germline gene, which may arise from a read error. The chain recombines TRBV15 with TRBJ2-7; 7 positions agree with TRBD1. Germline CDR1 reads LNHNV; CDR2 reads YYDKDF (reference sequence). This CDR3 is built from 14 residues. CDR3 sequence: CATSRDVGGYERYF. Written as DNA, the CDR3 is TGTGCCACCAGCAGAGATGTAGGGGGCTACGAGCGGTACTTC.

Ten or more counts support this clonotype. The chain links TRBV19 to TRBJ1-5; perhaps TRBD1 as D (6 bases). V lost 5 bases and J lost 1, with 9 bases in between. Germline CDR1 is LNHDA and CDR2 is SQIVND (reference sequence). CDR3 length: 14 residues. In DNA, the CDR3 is TGTGCCAGTAGTCCCGGACAGAGCAATCAGCCCCAGCATTTT. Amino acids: CASSPGQSNQPQHF.

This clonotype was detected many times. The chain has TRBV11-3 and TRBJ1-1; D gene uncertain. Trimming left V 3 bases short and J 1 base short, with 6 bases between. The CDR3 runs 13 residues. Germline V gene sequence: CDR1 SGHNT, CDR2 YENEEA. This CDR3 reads CASSFRRNTEAFF. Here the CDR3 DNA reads TGTGCCAGCAGCTTTCGGAGGAACACTGAAGCTTTCTTT.

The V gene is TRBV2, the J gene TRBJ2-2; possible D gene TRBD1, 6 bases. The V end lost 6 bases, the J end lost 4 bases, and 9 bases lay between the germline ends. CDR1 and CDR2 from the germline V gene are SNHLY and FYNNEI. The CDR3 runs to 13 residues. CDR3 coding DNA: TGTGCCAGCAGACAGGGTCTCACCGGGGAGCTGTTTTTT. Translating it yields CASRQGLTGELFF.

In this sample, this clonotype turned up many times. The CDR3 DNA reads TGTGCCAGCAGCATTCCGGGACCGTATCAAGAGACCCAGTACTTC. Translation gives CASSIPGPYQETQYF. The chain joins TRBV5-4 to TRBJ2-5; D could derive from TRBD1 or TRBD2 (5 bases each). Trimming removed 4 bases at V and 2 bases at J, with 15 bases between. The CDR3 contains 15 residues. Looked up from germline, CDR1 is SGHNT and CDR2 is YYREEE (reference sequence).

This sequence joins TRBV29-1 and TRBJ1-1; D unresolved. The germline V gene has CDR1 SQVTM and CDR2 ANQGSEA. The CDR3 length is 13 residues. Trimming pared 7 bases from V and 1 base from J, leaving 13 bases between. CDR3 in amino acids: CSGRGSPNTEAFF. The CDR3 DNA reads TGCAGCGGGCGAGGAAGCCCGAACACTGAAGCTTTCTTT.

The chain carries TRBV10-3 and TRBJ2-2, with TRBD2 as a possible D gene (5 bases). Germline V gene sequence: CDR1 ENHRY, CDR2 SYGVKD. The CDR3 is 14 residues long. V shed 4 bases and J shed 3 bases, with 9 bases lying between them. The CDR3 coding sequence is TGTGCCATCAGTGCAGCAGCGGACACCGGGGAGCTGTTTTTT. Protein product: CAISAAADTGELFF.

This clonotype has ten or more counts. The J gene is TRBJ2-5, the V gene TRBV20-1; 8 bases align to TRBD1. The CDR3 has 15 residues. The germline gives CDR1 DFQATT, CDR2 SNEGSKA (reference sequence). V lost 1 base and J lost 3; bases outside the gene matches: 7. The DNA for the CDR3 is TGCAGTGCTAGAGGAATCGGGACAGGAAAAGAGACCCAGTACTTC. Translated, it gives CSARGIGTGKETQYF.

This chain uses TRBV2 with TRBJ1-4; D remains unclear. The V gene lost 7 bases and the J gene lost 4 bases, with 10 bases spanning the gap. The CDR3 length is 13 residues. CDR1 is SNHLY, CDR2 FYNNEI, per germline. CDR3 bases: TGTGCCAGCATCCGGGCCAATAATGAAAAACTGTTTTTT. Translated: CASIRANNEKLFF.

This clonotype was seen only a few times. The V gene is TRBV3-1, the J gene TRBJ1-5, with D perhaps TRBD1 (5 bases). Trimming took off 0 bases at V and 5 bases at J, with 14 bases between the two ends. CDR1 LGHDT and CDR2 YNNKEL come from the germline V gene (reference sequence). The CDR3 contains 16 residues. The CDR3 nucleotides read TGTGCCAGCAGCCAAGACTGGCAGGGACGGGATCAGCCCCAGCATTTT. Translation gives CASSQDWQGRDQPQHF.

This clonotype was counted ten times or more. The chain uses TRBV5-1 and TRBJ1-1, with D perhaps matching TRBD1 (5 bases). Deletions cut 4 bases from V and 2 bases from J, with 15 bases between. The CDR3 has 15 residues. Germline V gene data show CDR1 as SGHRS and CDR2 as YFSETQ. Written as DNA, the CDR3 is TGCGCCAGCAGCACGAACACGGGGCAAAACACTGAAGCTTTCTTT. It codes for CASSTNTGQNTEAFF.

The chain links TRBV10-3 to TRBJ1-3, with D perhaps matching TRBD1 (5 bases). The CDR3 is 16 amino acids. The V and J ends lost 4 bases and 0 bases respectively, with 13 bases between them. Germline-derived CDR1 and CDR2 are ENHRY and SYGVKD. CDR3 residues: CAISGWGRTSGNTIYF. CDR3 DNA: TGTGCCATCAGTGGGTGGGGACGGACCTCTGGAAACACCATATATTTT.

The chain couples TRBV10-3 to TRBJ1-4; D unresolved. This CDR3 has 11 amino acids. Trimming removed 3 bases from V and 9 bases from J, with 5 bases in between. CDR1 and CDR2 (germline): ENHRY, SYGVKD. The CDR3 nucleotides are TGTGCCATCAGTGACGGACAAAAACTGTTTTTT. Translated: CAISDGQKLFF.

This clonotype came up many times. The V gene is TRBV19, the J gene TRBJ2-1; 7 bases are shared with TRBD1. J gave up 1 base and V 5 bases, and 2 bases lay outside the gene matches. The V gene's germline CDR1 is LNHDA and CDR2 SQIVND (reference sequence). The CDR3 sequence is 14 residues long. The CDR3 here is CASSPGGSYNEQFF. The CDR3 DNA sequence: TGTGCCAGTAGTCCAGGGGGTTCCTACAATGAGCAGTTCTTC.

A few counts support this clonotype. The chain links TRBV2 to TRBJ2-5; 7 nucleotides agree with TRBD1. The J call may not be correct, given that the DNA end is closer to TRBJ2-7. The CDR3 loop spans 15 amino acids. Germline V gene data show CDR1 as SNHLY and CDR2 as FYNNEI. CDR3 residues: CASSLDAGGGYEQYF. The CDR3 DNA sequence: TGTGCCAGCAGCTTAGATGCAGGGGGTGGGTACGAGCAGTACTTC.

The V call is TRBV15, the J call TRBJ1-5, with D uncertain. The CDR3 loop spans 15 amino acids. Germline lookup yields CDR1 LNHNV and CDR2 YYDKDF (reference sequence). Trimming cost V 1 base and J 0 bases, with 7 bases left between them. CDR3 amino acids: CATSRGWSSNQPQHF. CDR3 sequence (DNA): TGTGCCACCAGCAGAGGTTGGAGTAGCAATCAGCCCCAGCATTTT.

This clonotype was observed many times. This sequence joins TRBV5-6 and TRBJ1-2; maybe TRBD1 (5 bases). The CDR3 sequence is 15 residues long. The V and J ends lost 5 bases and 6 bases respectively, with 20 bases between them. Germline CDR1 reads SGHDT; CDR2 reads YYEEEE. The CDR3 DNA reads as TGTGCCAGCAGATCACCTCGGGACCCCGGCCATGGCTACACCTTC. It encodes CASRSPRDPGHGYTF.

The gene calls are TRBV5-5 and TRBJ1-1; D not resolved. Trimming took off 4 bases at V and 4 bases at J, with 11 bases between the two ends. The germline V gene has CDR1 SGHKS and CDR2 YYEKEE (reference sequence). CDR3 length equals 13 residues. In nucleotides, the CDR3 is TGTGCCAGCAGCGTCGTGGGGTCCACTGAAGCTTTCTTT. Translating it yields CASSVVGSTEAFF.